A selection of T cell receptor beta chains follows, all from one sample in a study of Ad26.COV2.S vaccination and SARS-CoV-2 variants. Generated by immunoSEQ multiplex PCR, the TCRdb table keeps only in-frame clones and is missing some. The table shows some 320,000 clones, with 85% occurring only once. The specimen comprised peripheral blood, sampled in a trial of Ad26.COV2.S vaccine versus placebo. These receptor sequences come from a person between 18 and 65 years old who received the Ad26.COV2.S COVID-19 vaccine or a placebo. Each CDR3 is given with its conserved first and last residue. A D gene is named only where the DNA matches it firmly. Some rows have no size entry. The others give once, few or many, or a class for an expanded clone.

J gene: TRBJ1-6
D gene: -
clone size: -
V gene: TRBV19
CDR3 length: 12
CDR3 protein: CASSDGDSPLHF
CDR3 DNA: TGTGCCAGTAGTGATGGGGATTCACCCCTCCACTTT

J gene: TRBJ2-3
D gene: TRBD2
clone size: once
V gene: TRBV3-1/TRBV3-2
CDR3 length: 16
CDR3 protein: CASSQESTSVVDTQYF
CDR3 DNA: TGTGCCAGCAGCCAGGAATCGACTAGCGTCGTAGATACGCAGTATTTT

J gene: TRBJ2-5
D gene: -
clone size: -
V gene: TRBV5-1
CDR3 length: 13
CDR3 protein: CASSFQLGETQYF
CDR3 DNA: TGCGCCAGCAGCTTTCAACTGGGAGAGACCCAGTACTTC

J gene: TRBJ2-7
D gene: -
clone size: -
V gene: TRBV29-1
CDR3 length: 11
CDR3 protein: CSVSRAGEQYF
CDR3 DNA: TGCAGCGTTTCGAGGGCGGGAGAGCAGTACTTC

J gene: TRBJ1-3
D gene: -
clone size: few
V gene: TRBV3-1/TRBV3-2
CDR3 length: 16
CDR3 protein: CASSQEHRASGNTIYF
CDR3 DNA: TGTGCCAGCAGCCAAGAGCACAGGGCCTCTGGAAACACCATATATTTT

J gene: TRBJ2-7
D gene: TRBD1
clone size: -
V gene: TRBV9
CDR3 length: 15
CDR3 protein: CASSPWGTEPDEQYF
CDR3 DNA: TGTGCCAGCAGCCCCTGGGGGACAGAACCCGACGAGCAGTACTTC

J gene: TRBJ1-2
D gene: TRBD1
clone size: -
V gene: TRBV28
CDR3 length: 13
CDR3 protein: CASSSHRGRGYTF
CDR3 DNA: TGTGCCAGCAGCTCCCACAGGGGGCGCGGCTACACCTTC

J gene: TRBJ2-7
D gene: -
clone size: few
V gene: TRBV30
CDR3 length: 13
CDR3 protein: CAWSFNRAGEQYF
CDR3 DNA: TGTGCCTGGAGTTTCAACAGGGCTGGCGAGCAGTACTTC

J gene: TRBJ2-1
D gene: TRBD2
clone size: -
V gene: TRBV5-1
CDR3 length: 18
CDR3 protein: CASSLGLAGGLSGNEQFF
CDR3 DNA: TGCGCCAGCAGCTTGGGACTAGCGGGGGGGCTGTCTGGCAATGAGCAGTTCTTC

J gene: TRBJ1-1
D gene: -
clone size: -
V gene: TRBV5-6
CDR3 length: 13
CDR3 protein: CASSFREYTEAFF
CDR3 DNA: TGTGCCAGCAGCTTTCGTGAATACACTGAAGCTTTCTTT

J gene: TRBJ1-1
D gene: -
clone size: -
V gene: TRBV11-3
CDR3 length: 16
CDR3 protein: CASSKDWGRLNTEAFF
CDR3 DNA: TGTGCCAGCAGCAAGGATTGGGGGCGGCTGAACACTGAAGCTTTCTTT

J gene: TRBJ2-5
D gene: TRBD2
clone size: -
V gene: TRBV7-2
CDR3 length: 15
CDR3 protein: CASSQPRGGLETQYF
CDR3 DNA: TGTGCCAGCAGCCAGCCCCGCGGGGGGCTGGAGACCCAGTACTTC

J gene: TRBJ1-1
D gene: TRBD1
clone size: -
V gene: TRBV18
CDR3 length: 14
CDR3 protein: CASSPGQGPTEAFF
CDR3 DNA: TGTGCCAGCTCACCGGGACAGGGGCCCACTGAAGCTTTCTTT

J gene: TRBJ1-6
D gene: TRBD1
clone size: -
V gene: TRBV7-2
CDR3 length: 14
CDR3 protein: CASSPTGGDSPLHF
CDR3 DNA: TGTGCCAGCAGCCCCACAGGGGGCGATTCACCCCTCCACTTT

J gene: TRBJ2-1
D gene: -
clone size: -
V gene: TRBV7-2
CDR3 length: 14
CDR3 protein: CASSSREARGEQFF
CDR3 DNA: TGTGCCAGCAGCTCCCGCGAGGCCCGGGGAGAGCAGTTCTTC

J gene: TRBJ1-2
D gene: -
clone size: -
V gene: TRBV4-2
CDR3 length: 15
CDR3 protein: CASADQGRSVYGYTF
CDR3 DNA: TGTGCCAGCGCAGACCAGGGGCGCTCTGTCTATGGCTACACCTTC

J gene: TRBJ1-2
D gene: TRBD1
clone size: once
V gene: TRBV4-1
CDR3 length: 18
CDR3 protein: CASSQGAARDRGAYGYTF
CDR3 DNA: TGCGCCAGCAGCCAAGGGGCCGCAAGGGACAGGGGAGCCTATGGCTACACCTTC

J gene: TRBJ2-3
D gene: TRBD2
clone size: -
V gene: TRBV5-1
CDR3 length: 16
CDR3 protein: CASSLALAGATDTQYF
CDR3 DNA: TGCGCCAGCAGCTTGGCGCTAGCGGGGGCCACAGATACGCAGTATTTT

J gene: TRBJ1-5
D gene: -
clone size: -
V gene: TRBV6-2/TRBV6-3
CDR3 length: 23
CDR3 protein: CASRPPPGRENRDNRFGNQPQHF
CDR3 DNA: TGTGCCAGCAGACCTCCCCCCGGGAGAGAGAACAGGGATAATCGGTTCGGCAATCAGCCCCAGCATTTT

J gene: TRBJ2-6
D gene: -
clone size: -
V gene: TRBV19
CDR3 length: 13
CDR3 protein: CASSIAGANVLTF
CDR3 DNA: TGTGCCAGTAGTATCGCTGGGGCCAACGTCCTGACTTTC

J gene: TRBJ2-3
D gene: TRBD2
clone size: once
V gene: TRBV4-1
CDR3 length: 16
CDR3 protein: CASSSREGDSTDTQYF
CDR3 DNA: TGCGCCAGCAGCTCCCGGGAGGGGGACAGCACAGATACGCAGTATTTT

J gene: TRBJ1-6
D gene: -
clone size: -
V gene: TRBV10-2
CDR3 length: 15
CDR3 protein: CASSPRGQNNSPLHF
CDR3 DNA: TGCGCCAGCAGCCCACGGGGTCAAAATAATTCACCCCTCCACTTT

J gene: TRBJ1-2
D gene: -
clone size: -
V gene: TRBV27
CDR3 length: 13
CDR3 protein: CASSYRRDYGYTF
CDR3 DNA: TGTGCCAGCAGTTATAGAAGGGACTATGGCTACACCTTC

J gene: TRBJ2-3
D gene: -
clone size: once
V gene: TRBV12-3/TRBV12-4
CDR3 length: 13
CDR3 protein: CASRTGSTDTQYF
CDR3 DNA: TGTGCCAGCAGGACGGGAAGCACAGATACGCAGTATTTT

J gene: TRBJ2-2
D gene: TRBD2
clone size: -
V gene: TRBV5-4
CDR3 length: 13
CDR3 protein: CATGLANTGELFF
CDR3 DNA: TGTGCCACCGGACTAGCGAACACCGGGGAGCTGTTTTTT

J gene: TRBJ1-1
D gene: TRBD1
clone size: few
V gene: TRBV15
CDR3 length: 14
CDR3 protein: CATSTGQVRTEAFF
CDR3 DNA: TGTGCCACCAGCACCGGACAGGTCCGCACTGAAGCTTTCTTT

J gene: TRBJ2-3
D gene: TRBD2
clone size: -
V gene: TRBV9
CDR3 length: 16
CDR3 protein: CASSVGGTSGTDTQYF
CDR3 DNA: TGTGCCAGCAGCGTAGGCGGGACTAGCGGGACAGATACGCAGTATTTT

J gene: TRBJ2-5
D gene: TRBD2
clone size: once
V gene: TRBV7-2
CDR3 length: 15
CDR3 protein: CASSSGLAGRETQYF
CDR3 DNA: TGTGCCAGCAGTTCCGGACTAGCGGGGCGGGAGACCCAGTACTTC

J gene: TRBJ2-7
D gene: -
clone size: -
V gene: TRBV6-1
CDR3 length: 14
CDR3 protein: CASSEVSGINEQYF
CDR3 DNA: TGTGCCAGCAGTGAAGTAAGCGGAATCAACGAGCAGTACTTC

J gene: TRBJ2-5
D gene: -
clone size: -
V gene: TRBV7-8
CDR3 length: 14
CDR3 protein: CASSIAGAEQTQYF
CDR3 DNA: TGTGCCAGCAGCATTGCAGGGGCCGAACAGACCCAGTACTTC

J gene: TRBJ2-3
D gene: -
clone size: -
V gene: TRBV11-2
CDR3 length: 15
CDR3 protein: CASGPKPGYTDTQYF
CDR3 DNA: TGTGCCAGCGGGCCTAAACCGGGATACACAGATACGCAGTATTTT

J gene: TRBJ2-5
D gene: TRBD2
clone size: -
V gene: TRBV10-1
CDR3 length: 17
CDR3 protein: CASSESIAGGPRETQYF
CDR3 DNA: TGCGCCAGCAGTGAGTCCATAGCGGGGGGGCCTCGGGAGACCCAGTACTTC

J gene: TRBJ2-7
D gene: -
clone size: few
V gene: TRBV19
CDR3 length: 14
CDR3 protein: CASSPRHSSYEQYF
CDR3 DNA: TGTGCCAGTAGTCCCAGACACAGCTCCTACGAGCAGTACTTC

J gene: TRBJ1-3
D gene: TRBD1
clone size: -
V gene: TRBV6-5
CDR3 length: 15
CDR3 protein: CASRRHGTDGNTIYF
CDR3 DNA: TGTGCCAGCCGGCGACATGGGACAGACGGAAACACCATATATTTT

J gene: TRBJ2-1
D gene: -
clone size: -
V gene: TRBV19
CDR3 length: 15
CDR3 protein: CASSSTVQSYNEQFF
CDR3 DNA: TGTGCCAGTAGTTCGACAGTGCAATCCTACAATGAGCAGTTCTTC

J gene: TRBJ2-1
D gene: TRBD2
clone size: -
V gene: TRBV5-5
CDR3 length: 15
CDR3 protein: CASSTGTSSFNEQFF
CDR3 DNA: TGTGCCAGCAGCACCGGGACTAGTTCGTTCAATGAGCAGTTCTTC

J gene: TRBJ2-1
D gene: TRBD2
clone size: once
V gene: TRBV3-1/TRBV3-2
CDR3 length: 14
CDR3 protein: CASSQAGGPDEQFF
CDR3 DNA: TGTGCCAGCAGCCAGGCGGGGGGGCCGGATGAGCAGTTCTTC

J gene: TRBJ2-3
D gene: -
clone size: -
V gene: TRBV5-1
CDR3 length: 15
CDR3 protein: CASSLEDLTGDTQYF
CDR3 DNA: TGCGCCAGCAGCTTGGAGGATCTGACTGGAGATACGCAGTATTTT

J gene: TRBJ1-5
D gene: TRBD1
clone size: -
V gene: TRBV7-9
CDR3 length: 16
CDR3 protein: CASSLNTGVGNQPQHF
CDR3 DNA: TGTGCCAGCAGCTTAAATACAGGGGTGGGCAATCAGCCCCAGCATTTT

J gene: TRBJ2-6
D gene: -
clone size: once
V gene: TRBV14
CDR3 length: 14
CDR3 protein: CASSQEWGANVLTF
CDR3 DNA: TGTGCCAGCAGCCAAGAATGGGGGGCCAACGTCCTGACTTTC

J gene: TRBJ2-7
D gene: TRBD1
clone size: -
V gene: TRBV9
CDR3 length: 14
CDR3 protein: CASSVGRGLDEQYF
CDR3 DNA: TGTGCCAGCAGCGTAGGCAGGGGGCTGGACGAGCAGTACTTC

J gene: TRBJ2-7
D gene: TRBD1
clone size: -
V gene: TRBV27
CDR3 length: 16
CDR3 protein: CASSLLRDRDVYEQYF
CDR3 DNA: TGTGCCAGCAGTTTACTCCGGGACAGGGACGTCTACGAGCAGTACTTC

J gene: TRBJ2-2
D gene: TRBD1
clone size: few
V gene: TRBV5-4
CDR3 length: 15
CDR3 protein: CASSLGTGPTGELFF
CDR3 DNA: TGTGCCAGCAGCCTGGGGACAGGGCCCACCGGGGAGCTGTTTTTT

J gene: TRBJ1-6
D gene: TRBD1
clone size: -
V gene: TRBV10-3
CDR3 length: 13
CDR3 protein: CAIGRDRNSPLHF
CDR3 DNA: TGTGCCATCGGCCGGGACAGAAATTCACCCCTCCACTTT

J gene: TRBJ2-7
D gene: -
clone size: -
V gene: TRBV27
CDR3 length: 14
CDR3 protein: CASSLAGRGYEQYF
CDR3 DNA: TGTGCCAGCAGTTTAGCGGGGAGGGGGTACGAGCAGTACTTC

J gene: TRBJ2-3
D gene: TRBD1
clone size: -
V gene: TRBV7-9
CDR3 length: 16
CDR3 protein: CASSSTLRDRVHTQYF
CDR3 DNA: TGTGCCAGCAGCTCAACCCTCCGGGACAGGGTACATACGCAGTATTTT

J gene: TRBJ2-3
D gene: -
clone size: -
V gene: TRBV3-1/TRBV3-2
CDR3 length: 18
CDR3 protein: CASSQPRQFLASTDTQYF
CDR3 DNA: TGTGCCAGCAGCCAACCCCGACAGTTCCTCGCTAGCACAGATACGCAGTATTTT